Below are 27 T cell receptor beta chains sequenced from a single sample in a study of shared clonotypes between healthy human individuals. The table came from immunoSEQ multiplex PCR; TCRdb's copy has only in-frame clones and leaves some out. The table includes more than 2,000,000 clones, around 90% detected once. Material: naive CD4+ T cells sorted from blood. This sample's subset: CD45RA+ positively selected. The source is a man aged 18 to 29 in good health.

CDR3: CASRLGGNQPQHF. The DNA for the CDR3 is TGTGCCAGCAGGCTCGGGGGTAATCAGCCCCAGCATTTT. The chain is built from TRBV6-5 and TRBJ1-5, with D possibly TRBD1 on 5 matching bases. V lost 6 bases and J 4 bases, leaving 10 bases between the germline ends. The CDR3 runs 13 residues. The V gene's germline CDR1 is MNHEY and CDR2 SVGAGI.

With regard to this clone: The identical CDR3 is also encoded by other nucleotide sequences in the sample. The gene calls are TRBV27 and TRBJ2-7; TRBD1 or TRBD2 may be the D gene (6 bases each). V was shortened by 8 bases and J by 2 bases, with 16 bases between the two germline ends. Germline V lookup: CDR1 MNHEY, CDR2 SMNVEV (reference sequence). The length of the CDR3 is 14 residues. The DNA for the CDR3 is TGTGCCAGCTCCAGGCGGGACACAGCCTACGAGCAGTACTTC. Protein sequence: CASSRRDTAYEQYF.

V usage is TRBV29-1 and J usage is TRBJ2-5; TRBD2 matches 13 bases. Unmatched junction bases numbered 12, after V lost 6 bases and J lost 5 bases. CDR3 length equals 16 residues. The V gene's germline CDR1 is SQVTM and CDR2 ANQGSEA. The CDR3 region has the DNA TGCAGCGTCCCAAGTTTTACTAGCGGGAGGGGGGAGACCCAGTACTTC. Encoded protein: CSVPSFTSGRGETQYF.

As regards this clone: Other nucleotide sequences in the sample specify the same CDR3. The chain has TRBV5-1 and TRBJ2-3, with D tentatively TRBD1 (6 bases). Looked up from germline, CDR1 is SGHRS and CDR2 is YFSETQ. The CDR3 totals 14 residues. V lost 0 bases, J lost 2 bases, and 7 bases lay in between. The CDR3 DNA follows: TGCGCCAGCAGCTTGGGGGACATCACAGATACGCAGTATTTT. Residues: CASSLGDITDTQYF.

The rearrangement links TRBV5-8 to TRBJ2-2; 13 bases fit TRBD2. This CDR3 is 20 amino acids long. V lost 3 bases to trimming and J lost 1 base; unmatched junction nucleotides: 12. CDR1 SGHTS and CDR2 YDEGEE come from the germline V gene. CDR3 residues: CASSSLNPGLAGQNTGELFF. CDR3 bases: TGTGCCAGCAGCTCGCTCAACCCGGGACTAGCGGGGCAGAACACCGGGGAGCTGTTTTTT.

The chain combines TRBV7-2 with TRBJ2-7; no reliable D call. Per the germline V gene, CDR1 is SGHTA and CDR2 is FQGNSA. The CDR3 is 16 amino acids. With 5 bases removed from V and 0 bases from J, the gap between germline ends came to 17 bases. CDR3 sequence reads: CASSLNSLAGSYEQYF. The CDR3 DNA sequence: TGTGCCAGCAGCCTAAACAGCCTGGCCGGCTCCTACGAGCAGTACTTC.

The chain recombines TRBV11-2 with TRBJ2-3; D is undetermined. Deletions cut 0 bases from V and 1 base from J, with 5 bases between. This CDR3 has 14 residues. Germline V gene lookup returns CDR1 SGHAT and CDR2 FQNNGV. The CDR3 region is CASSLELRTDTQYF. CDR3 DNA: TGTGCCAGCAGCTTAGAACTCCGCACAGATACGCAGTATTTT. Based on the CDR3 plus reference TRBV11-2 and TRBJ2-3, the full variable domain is EAGVAQSPRYKIIEKRQSVAFWCNPISGHATLYWYQQILGQGPKLLIQFQNNGVVDDSQLPKDRFSAERLKGVDSTLKIQPAKLEDSAVYLCASSLELRTDTQYFGPGTRLTVL.

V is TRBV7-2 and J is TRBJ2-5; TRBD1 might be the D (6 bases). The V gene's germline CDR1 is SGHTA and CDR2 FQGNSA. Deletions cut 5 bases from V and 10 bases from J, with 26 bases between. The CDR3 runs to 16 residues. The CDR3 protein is CASSRVLLTGNSDQYF. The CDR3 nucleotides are TGTGCCAGCAGCCGTGTATTACTCACAGGGAATTCGGACCAGTACTTC.

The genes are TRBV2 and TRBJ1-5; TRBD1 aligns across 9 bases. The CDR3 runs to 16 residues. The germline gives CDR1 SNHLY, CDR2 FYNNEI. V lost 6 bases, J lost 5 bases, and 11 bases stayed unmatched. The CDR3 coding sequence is TGTGCCAGCAGAGGTGGTGTGGGACAGGGCCATCAGCCCCAGCATTTT. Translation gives CASRGGVGQGHQPQHF. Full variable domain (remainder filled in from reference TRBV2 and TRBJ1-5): EPEVTQTPSHQVTQMGQEVILRCVPISNHLYFYWYRQILGQKVEFLVSFYNNEISEKSEIFDDQFSVERPDGSNFTLKIRSTKLEDSAMYFCASRGGVGQGHQPQHFGDGTRLSIL.

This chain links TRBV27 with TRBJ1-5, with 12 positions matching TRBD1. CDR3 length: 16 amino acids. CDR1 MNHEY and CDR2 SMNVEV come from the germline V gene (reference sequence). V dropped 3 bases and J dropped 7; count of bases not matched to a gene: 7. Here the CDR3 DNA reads TGTGCCAGCAGTTTCGCCGGGACAGGGGGCGAGCAGCCCCAGCATTTT. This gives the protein CASSFAGTGGEQPQHF.

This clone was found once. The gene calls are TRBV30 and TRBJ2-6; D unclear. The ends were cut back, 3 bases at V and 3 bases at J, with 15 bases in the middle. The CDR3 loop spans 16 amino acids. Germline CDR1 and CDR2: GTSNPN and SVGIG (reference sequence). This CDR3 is CAWRSLGAFGANVLTF. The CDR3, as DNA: TGTGCCTGGAGATCACTCGGTGCGTTTGGGGCCAACGTCCTGACTTTC.

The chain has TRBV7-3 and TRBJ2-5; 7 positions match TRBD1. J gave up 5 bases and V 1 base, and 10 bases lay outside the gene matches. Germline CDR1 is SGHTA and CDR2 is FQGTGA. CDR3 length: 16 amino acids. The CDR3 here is CASSLNGQGVSETQYF. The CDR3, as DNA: TGTGCCAGCAGCTTAAATGGGCAGGGGGTAAGCGAGACCCAGTACTTC.

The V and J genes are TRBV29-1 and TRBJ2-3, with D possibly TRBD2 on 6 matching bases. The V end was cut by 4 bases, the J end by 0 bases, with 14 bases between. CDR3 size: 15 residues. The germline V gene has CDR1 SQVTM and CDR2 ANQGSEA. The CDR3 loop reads CSVVLSGSSTDTQYF. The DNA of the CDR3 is TGCAGCGTTGTTCTTAGCGGCTCTAGCACAGATACGCAGTATTTT.

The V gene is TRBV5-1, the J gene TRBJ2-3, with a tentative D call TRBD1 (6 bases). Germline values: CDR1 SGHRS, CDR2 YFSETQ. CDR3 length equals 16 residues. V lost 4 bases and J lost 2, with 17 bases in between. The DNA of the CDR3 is TGCGCCAGCAGCGCTGCCGGGACACAGTCCACAGATACGCAGTATTTT. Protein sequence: CASSAAGTQSTDTQYF.

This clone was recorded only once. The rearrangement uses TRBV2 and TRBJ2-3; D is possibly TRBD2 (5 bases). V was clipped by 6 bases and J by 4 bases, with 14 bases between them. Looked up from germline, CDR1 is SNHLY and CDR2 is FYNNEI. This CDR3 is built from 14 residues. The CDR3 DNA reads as TGTGCCAGCAGGCGGGCGAGAGAGGCAGATACGCAGTATTTT. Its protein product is CASRRAREADTQYF.

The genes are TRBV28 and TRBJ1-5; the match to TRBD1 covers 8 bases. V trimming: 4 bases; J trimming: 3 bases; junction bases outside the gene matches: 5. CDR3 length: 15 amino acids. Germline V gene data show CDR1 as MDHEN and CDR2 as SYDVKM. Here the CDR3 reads CASSWTGIPNQPQHF. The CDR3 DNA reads TGTGCCAGCAGTTGGACAGGGATTCCCAATCAGCCCCAGCATTTT.

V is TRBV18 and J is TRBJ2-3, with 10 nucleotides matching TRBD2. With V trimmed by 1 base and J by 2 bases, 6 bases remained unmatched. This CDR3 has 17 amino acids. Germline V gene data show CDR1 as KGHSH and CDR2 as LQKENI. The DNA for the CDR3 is TGTGCCAGCTCACCACTAATAAGCGGGGGGGCCACAGATACGCAGTATTTT. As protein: CASSPLISGGATDTQYF.

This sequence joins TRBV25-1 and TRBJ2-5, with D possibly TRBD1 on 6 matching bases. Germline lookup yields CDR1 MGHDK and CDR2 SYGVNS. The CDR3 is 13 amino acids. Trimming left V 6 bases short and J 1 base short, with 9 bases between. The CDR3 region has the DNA TGTGCCAGCAGAGGACAGTCCCAAGAGACCCAGTACTTC. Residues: CASRGQSQETQYF.

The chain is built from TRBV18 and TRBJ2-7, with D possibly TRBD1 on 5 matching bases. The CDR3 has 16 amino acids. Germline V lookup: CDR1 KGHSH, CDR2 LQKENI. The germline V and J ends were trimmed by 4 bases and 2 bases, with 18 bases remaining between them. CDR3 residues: CASSQPQVSGTYEQYF. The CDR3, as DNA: TGTGCCAGCTCACAACCACAGGTGTCCGGAACCTACGAGCAGTACTTC.

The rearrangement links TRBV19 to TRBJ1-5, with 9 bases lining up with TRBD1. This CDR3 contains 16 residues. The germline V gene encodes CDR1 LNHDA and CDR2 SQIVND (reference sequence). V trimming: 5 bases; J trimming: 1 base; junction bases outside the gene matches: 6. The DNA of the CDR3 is TGTGCCAGTAGTCCACGGGACAGGGACAGCAATCAGCCCCAGCATTTT. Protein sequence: CASSPRDRDSNQPQHF.

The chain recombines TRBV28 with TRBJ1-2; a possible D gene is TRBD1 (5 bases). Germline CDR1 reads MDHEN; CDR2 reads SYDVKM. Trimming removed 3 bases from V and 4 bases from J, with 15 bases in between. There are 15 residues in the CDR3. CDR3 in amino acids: CASSFLTTETYGYTF. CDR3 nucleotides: TGTGCCAGCAGTTTCCTGACGACAGAAACCTATGGCTACACCTTC.

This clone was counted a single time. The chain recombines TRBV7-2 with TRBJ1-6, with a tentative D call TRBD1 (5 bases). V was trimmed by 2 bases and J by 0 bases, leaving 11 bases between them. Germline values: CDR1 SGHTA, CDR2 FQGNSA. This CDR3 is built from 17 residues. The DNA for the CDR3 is TGTGCCAGCAGCTTAATCGGGGCGAGCTCCTATAATTCACCCCTCCACTTT. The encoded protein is CASSLIGASSYNSPLHF. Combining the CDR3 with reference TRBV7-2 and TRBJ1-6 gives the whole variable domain GAGVSQSPSNKVTEKGKDVELRCDPISGHTALYWYRQSLGQGLEFLIYFQGNSAPDKSGLPSDRFSAERTGGSVSTLTIQRTQQEDSAVYLCASSLIGASSYNSPLHFGNGTRLTVT.

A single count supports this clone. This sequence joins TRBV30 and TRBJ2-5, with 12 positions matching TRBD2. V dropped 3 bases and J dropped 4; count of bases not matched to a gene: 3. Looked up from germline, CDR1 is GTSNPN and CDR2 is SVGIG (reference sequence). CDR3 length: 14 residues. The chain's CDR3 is CAWSLGLAGETQYF. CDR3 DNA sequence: TGTGCCTGGAGCCTGGGACTAGCGGGAGAGACCCAGTACTTC.

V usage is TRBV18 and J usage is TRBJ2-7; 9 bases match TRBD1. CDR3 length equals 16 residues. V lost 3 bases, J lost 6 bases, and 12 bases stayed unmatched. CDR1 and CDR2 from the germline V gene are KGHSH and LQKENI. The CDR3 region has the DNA TGTGCCAGCTCACCCCAGGGGACAGGGATTGGAGTCGAGCAGTACTTC. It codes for CASSPQGTGIGVEQYF.

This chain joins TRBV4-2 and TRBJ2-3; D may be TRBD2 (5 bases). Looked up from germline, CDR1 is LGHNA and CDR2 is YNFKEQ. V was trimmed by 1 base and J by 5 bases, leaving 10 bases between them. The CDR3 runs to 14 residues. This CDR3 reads CASSQGGSGDTQYF. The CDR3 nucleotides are TGTGCCAGCAGCCAAGGAGGGAGCGGAGATACGCAGTATTTT.

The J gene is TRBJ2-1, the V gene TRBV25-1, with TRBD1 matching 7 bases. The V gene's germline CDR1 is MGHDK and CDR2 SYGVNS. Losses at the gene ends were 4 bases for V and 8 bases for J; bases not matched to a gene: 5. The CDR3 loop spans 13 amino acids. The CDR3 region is CASSGYRGHEQFF. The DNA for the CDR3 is TGTGCCAGCAGTGGTTACAGGGGCCATGAGCAGTTCTTC.

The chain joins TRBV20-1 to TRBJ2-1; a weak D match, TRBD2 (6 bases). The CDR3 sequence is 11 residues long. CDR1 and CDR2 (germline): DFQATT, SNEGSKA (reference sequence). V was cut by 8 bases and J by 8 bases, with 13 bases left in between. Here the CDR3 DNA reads TGCAGTTCTCCGGGGGAACATGAGCAGTTCTTC. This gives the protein CSSPGEHEQFF.